Listed here are 24 T cell receptor beta chains from one sample, sequenced in a study of breast tumors, draining lymph nodes, adjacent tissues. Breast cancer patients provided tissue from their axillary draining lymph nodes. TCRdb ran MiXCR on the multiplex PCR reads and lists one entry per CDR3 protein. The sample shows a few hundred thousand distinct CDR3 sequences, around 34% of them seen only once. The sample taken for sequencing was axillary lymph node tissue. These receptors were taken from a female donor with breast cancer. Some clones in this sample may be carry-over from other donors' samples.

This rearrangement joins TRBV5-1 to TRBJ2-7; the match to TRBD2 covers 11 bases. The V and J ends lost 0 bases and 6 bases, in that order; junction bases with no gene match: 11. The germline gives CDR1 SGHRS, CDR2 YFSETQ. This CDR3 region has 17 residues. CDR3 in amino acids: CASSLASGRTMPPEQYF. The DNA for the CDR3 is TGCGCCAGCAGCTTGGCTAGCGGGAGGACCATGCCCCCCGAGCAGTACTTC.

Of note for this clonotype: A much more abundant neighbour one base away suggests this may be a read error. The chain is built from TRBV11-2 and TRBJ2-7, with D perhaps being TRBD1 or TRBD2 (5 bases each). V lost 8 bases, J lost 0 bases, and 14 bases lay in between. Germline V gene sequence: CDR1 SGHAT, CDR2 FQNNGV. The CDR3 has 14 amino acids. The CDR3 DNA follows: TGTGCCAGCGGATACAGGAGGAGCTCCTACGAGCAGTACTTC. Translated: CASGYRRSSYEQYF.

This clonotype was detected many times. This chain connects TRBV11-2 to TRBJ2-1, with 12 bases matching TRBD2. This CDR3 is built from 16 residues. Germline lookup yields CDR1 SGHAT and CDR2 FQNNGV. Trimming cost V 3 bases and J 2 bases; bases outside gene matches: 2. As DNA, the CDR3 is TGTGCCAGCAGCTTTCGACTAGCGGGGGCCTACAATGAGCAGTTCTTC. Its translation is CASSFRLAGAYNEQFF.

Many counts were recorded for this clonotype. The gene calls are TRBV10-3 and TRBJ1-4; the D gene is possibly TRBD1 (6 bases). The V and J ends lost 4 bases and 3 bases respectively, with 9 bases between them. The V gene's germline CDR1 is ENHRY and CDR2 SYGVKD. The CDR3 is 14 residues long. DNA of the CDR3: TGTGCCATCAGTGCGACAGGAGCTAATGAAAAACTGTTTTTT. It is translated as CAISATGANEKLFF.

V gene TRBV25-1 combines with J gene TRBJ1-2; D is ambiguous. Trimming removed 8 bases at V and 3 bases at J, with 13 bases between. The CDR3 covers 13 residues. Germline V gene lookup returns CDR1 MGHDK and CDR2 SYGVNS. The CDR3 DNA is TGTGCCAGCGTTGAAGTGGAAGACTATGGCTACACCTTC. It codes for CASVEVEDYGYTF.

About this clonotype itself: A much larger clonotype is one base distant, so this may be a read error. The J gene is TRBJ2-7, the V gene TRBV6-5, with TRBD2 matching over 8 bases. The CDR3 loop spans 12 amino acids. Germline CDR1 and CDR2: MNHEY and SVGAGI. CDR3 sequence: CASSTWTGGRIF. The CDR3, as DNA: TGTGCCAGCAGTACCTGGACTGGCGGGAGGATTTTC.

The V gene is TRBV7-2, the J gene TRBJ2-3; 11 bases are a match to TRBD1. Germline V gene sequence: CDR1 SGHTA, CDR2 FQGNSA. Trimming at V came to 0 bases and at J to 2 bases, leaving 10 bases not matched to a gene. The CDR3 is 19 amino acids. CDR3 coding DNA: TGTGCCAGCAGCTTAGCCTGGACAGGGGGCCCAATAAACACAGATACGCAGTATTTT. Translated, it gives CASSLAWTGGPINTDTQYF.

This clonotype was seen repeatedly, ten times or more. The chain couples TRBV7-9 to TRBJ1-2, with 9 positions matching TRBD1. The CDR3 is 14 residues long. Trimming removed 5 bases from V and 7 bases from J; junction bases left unmatched: 8. Germline V CDR1 and CDR2: SEHNR, FQNEAQ (reference sequence). CDR3 bases: TGTGCCAGCAGCCAAGGGACAGGGTCGGGTGGCTACACCTTC. Amino acids: CASSQGTGSGGYTF.

This chain uses TRBV20-1 with TRBJ1-5, with D perhaps TRBD1 (5 bases). Trimming removed 1 base from V and 11 bases from J, with 18 bases in between. Per germline, CDR1 DFQATT and CDR2 SNEGSKA (reference sequence). The CDR3 runs to 14 residues. DNA for the CDR3: TGCAGTGCTAGAGGGGCGGGAGGGGCAGAGACCCAGCATTTT. Translation gives CSARGAGGAETQHF.

The sample holds a few counts of this clonotype. The junction shows a germline mismatch at one end, possibly a read error. The V call is TRBV6-5, the J call TRBJ2-3; 8 bases align to TRBD2. The germline V gene encodes CDR1 MNHEY and CDR2 SVGAGI. This CDR3 is 16 amino acids long. The CDR3 nucleotides read TGTGCCAGCAGTCACTCCCCCGGGGGGGCCTCGGATACGCAGTATTTT. Translation gives CASSHSPGGASDTQYF.

This sequence joins TRBV3-1 and TRBJ2-7; TRBD1 or TRBD2 may be the D gene (5 bases each). Trimming removed 1 base at V and 2 bases at J, with 12 bases between. Germline V lookup: CDR1 LGHDT, CDR2 YNNKEL (reference sequence). This CDR3 is built from 15 residues. The CDR3 here is CASSQAGRRAYEQYF. The CDR3 nucleotides read TGTGCCAGCAGCCAAGCGGGACGGAGAGCCTACGAGCAGTACTTC.

DNA for the CDR3: TGTGCCAGCAGCTCACGGGACAGCCTCGAGCAGTACTTC. Its protein product is CASSSRDSLEQYF. This chain joins TRBV7-6 and TRBJ2-7; TRBD1 agrees at 7 bases. The CDR3 runs 13 residues. Germline V gene lookup returns CDR1 SGHVS and CDR2 FNYEAQ. Losses at the gene ends were 4 bases for V and 6 bases for J; bases not matched to a gene: 6.

This clonotype was found once. Being one base from a much bigger clone, this may be a read error. This chain connects TRBV19 to TRBJ2-3; D possibly corresponds to TRBD1 (6 bases). With 3 bases removed from V and 1 base from J, the gap between germline ends came to 11 bases. Germline CDR1 is LNHDA and CDR2 is SQIVND (reference sequence). The CDR3 has 15 residues. As DNA, the CDR3 is TGTGCCAGTAGTATTCTGGGGGCTGGCACAGATACGCAGTATTTT. Its protein is CASSILGAGTDTQYF. The whole variable domain, remainder taken from reference TRBV19 and TRBJ2-3, is DGGITQSPKYLFRKEGQNVTLSCEQNLNHDAMYWYRQDPGQGLRLIYYSQIVNDFQKGDIAEGYSVSREKKESFPLTVTSAQKNPTAFYLCASSILGAGTDTQYFGPGTRLTVL.

This clonotype occurred many times. The V gene is TRBV7-6, the J gene TRBJ2-1; D call uncertain. Germline CDR1 SGHVS, CDR2 FNYEAQ. CDR3 size: 16 residues. The V and J ends lost 1 base and 9 bases respectively, with 19 bases between them. The DNA of the CDR3 is TGTGCCAGCAGCTTAGTTATAACATCGTCAGGTGGTGAGCAGTTCTTC. Its protein product is CASSLVITSSGGEQFF.

This clonotype was recorded at least ten times. The chain uses TRBV20-1 and TRBJ1-4, with TRBD1 matching over 10 bases. The CDR3 totals 13 residues. CDR1 DFQATT and CDR2 SNEGSKA come from the germline V gene (reference sequence). V dropped 7 bases and J dropped 6; count of bases not matched to a gene: 5. CDR3 coding DNA: TGCAGTGTCCTCGGGACAGGGGATGAAAAACTGTTTTTT. Translating it yields CSVLGTGDEKLFF.

The chain couples TRBV7-2 to TRBJ1-5, with D perhaps TRBD1 (5 bases). Germline-derived CDR1 and CDR2 are SGHTA and FQGNSA. The CDR3 has 12 residues. The CDR3 region has the DNA TGTGCTAGTCGGGGGGAGAATCAGCCCCAGCATTTT. Its protein is CASRGENQPQHF.

This sequence joins TRBV2 and TRBJ1-5; TRBD1 aligns across 7 bases. Germline lookup yields CDR1 SNHLY and CDR2 FYNNEI. There are 14 residues in the CDR3. Unmatched junction bases numbered 5, after V lost 5 bases and J lost 4 bases. The CDR3 sequence is CASSLAGQNQPQHF. The CDR3 coding sequence is TGTGCCAGCAGTCTGGCGGGACAGAATCAGCCCCAGCATTTT. The full variable domain, in which reference TRBV2 and TRBJ1-5 provide the parts outside the CDR3, is EPEVTQTPSHQVTQMGQEVILRCVPISNHLYFYWYRQILGQKVEFLVSFYNNEISEKSEIFDDQFSVERPDGSNFTLKIRSTKLEDSAMYFCASSLAGQNQPQHFGDGTRLSIL.

This clonotype was observed many times. DNA for the CDR3: TGTGCCAGCAGTTTCTCAGGGATCTATGGCTACACCTTC. It encodes CASSFSGIYGYTF. V and J are TRBV12-3 or TRBV12-4 and TRBJ1-2; tentative D call: TRBD1 (5 bases). The CDR3 contains 13 residues. Trimming left V 3 bases short and J 4 bases short, with 9 bases between.

Details on this clonotype: A much larger clone differs from this one at a single base, so this may be a read error. The CDR3 is CASSFVRGESGQYF. CDR3 nucleotides: TGTGCCAGCAGCTTTGTCAGGGGGGAATCCGGGCAGTACTTC. The gene calls are TRBV11-2 and TRBJ2-7, with D perhaps TRBD1 (7 bases). Germline CDR1 and CDR2: SGHAT and FQNNGV. The CDR3 covers 14 residues. Trimming left V 3 bases short and J 9 bases short, with 18 bases between.

This clonotype has ten or more counts. This rearrangement joins TRBV11-2 to TRBJ2-1; 11 positions match TRBD2. V dropped 2 bases and J dropped 7; count of bases not matched to a gene: 1. This CDR3 is 14 amino acids long. Looked up from germline, CDR1 is SGHAT and CDR2 is FQNNGV. In nucleotides, the CDR3 is TGTGCCAGCAGCTTAACTAGCGGGGGAAATGAGCAGTTCTTC. As protein: CASSLTSGGNEQFF.

This clonotype was counted ten times or more. The CDR3 loop is CASSLRGGTDTQYF. The CDR3 DNA sequence: TGTGCCAGCAGCTTACGCGGTGGCACAGATACGCAGTATTTT. The rearrangement joins TRBV5-5 to TRBJ2-3; no clear D. CDR3 length: 14 residues. V shed 2 bases and J shed 1 base, with 8 bases lying between them. Germline V gene sequence: CDR1 SGHKS, CDR2 YYEKEE (reference sequence).

This clonotype was counted only a few times. The junction does not match germline at one end; this may be a read error. The chain joins TRBV6-5 to TRBJ2-2; no clear D. Germline lookup yields CDR1 MNHEY and CDR2 SVGAGI. This CDR3 contains 15 residues. DNA for the CDR3: TGTGCCAGCAGTCACTCGAACACGAACACCGGGGAGCTGTTTTTT. As protein: CASSHSNTNTGELFF.

The V gene is TRBV15, the J gene TRBJ1-4; TRBD1 aligns across 7 bases. J lost 8 bases, V lost 2 bases, and 8 bases had no gene match. Germline CDR1 is LNHNV and CDR2 is YYDKDF (reference sequence). CDR3 length: 15 amino acids. This chain's CDR3 is CATSRPTGLGEKLFF. CDR3 in DNA: TGTGCCACCAGCAGACCGACAGGGCTTGGAGAAAAACTGTTTTTT.

This clonotype was seen ten or more times. The rearrangement uses TRBV19 and TRBJ1-2; perhaps TRBD1 as D (6 bases). The V end lost 9 bases, the J end lost 4 bases, and 18 bases lay between the germline ends. Germline V CDR1 and CDR2: LNHDA, SQIVND (reference sequence). The CDR3 length is 14 residues. CDR3 nucleotide sequence: TGTGCCAGCCTTGGACAGTCTCAGGGCTATGGCTACACCTTC. Protein sequence: CASLGQSQGYGYTF.